Sequencing of this TCR beta chain was carried out in a study of shared clonotypes between healthy human individuals. Sequenced by immunoSEQ multiplex PCR; TCRdb stores in-frame clones only, minus some. The top ten hold approximately 1.2% of the sample, which has 1.5 million to 2.5 million clones, about 94% seen once. The V and J ends lost 0 bases and 2 bases respectively, with 9 bases between them. The CDR3 covers 15 residues. Germline V lookup: CDR1 SGDLS, CDR2 YYNGEE. Naive-designated CD8 cells lacked CD45RO, were positively enriched for CCR7, and omitted terminally differentiated effector memory CD45RA+ cells. This clone occurred once. At the DNA level, this CDR3 is encoded by other sequences in the same sample as well.

The origin of this receptor is a man in his late teens or twenties in good health. The J gene is TRBJ2-1, the V gene TRBV9, with a tentative D call TRBD2 (6 bases). Sequences were obtained from naive CD8+ T cells sorted from blood. CDR3 coding DNA: TGTGCCAGCAGCGTAGGATCGGGGGCCTACAATGAGCAGTTCTTC. As protein: CASSVGSGAYNEQFF.